The next 6 T cell receptor beta chains were all read from a single sample in a study of OX40 agonist ivuxolimab in advanced cancers. TCRdb keeps only in-frame clones here, not all; method: immunoSEQ multiplex PCR. The data show 5,500 to 7,000 clones, just over 65% seen once. The starting material was CD4+ or CD8+ T cells sorted from blood, obtained in a trial of the OX40 agonist ivuxolimab. Receptors were obtained from an adult with an advanced solid tumor such as melanoma, head and neck, liver or kidney cancer.

J is TRBJ2-3 and V is TRBV12-1; TRBD2, as called in the table, went unchecked against the DNA. TRBV12-1 is annotated as a pseudogene. This CDR3 region has 20 residues. The DNA for the CDR3 is TGTGCCAGCAGCTTTGAACGACTAGCGGGAGAAGAAGTAGGTACAGATACGCAGTATTTT. Translation: CASSFERLAGEEVGTDTQYF.

This clone has only a few counts. The CDR3 reads CASSLRRRTGDEQYF. In DNA form, the CDR3 reads TGCGCCAGCAGCTTGAGGCGCCGGACAGGGGACGAGCAGTACTTC. V and J are TRBV5-1 and TRBJ2-7, with TRBD1 matching over 9 bases. Germline lookup yields CDR1 SGHRS and CDR2 YFSETQ. The CDR3 runs to 15 residues. After removal of 1 base from V and 5 bases from J, the junction contained 7 bases not matched to a gene. The full variable domain, rest sourced from reference TRBV5-1 and TRBJ2-7, is KAGVTQTPRYLIKTRGQQVTLSCSPISGHRSVSWYQQTPGQGLQFLFEYFSETQRNKGNFPGRFSGRQFSNSRSEMNVSTLELGDSALYLCASSLRRRTGDEQYFGPGTRLTVT.

This clone was counted between two and nine times. The chain carries TRBV4-1 and TRBJ2-3, with TRBD2 identical over 7 bases. In germline, CDR1 is MGHRA, CDR2 YSYEKL. After removal of 4 bases from V and 3 bases from J, the junction contained 4 bases not matched to a gene. The CDR3 runs 14 residues. CDR3 sequence reads: CASSLGAGTDTQYF. The DNA for the CDR3 is TGCGCCAGCAGCCTCGGAGCGGGGACAGATACGCAGTATTTT.

The CDR3 spells CAWTERQGSLNNEQFF. The CDR3 DNA sequence: TGTGCCTGGACCGAGAGACAGGGATCCCTGAACAATGAGCAGTTCTTC. The chain has TRBV30 and TRBJ2-1, with 7 positions matching TRBD1. The V gene end was trimmed by 4 bases and the J gene end by 5 bases; junction bases not matched to a gene: 14. The CDR3 extends over 16 amino acids. Germline CDR1 and CDR2: GTSNPN and SVGIG (reference sequence).

This clone showed up just once. The chain couples TRBV27 to TRBJ1-5; maybe TRBD1 (6 bases). V lost 8 bases, J lost 5 bases, and 13 bases lay in between. Germline CDR1 reads MNHEY; CDR2 reads SMNVEV (reference sequence). The CDR3 consists of 13 residues. CDR3 sequence: CASSWGRDQPQHF. The CDR3 nucleotides read TGTGCCAGCTCGTGGGGGCGCGATCAGCCCCAGCATTTT.

The V and J genes are TRBV7-8 and TRBJ1-5, with D possibly being TRBD1 (6 bases). CDR3 length: 18 amino acids. CDR1 and CDR2 from the germline V gene are SGHVS and FQNEAQ. V lost 5 bases to trimming and J lost 7 bases, with 27 bases between them. The CDR3 DNA sequence: TGTGCCAGCAGCGCCCCGTTGGGGGGCGGACGATTTCTCCAGCCCCAGCATTTT. It specifies CASSAPLGGGRFLQPQHF.